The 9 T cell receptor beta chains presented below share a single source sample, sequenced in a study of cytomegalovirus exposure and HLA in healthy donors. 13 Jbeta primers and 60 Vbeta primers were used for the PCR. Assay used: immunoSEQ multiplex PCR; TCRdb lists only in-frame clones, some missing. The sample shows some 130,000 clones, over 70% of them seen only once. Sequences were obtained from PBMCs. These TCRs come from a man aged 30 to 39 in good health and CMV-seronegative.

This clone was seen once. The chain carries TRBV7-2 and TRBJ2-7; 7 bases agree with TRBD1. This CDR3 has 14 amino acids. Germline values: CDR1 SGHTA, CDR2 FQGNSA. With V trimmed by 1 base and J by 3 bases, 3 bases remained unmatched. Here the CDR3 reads CASSLGTGVYEQYF. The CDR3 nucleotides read TGTGCCAGCAGCTTAGGTACAGGGGTCTACGAGCAGTACTTC.

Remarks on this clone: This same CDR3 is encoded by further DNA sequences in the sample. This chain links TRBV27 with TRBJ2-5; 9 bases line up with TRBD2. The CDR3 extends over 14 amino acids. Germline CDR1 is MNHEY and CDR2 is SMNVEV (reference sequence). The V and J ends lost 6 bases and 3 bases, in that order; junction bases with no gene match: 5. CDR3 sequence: CASRPSGAKETQYF. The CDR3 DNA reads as TGTGCCAGCAGGCCTAGCGGGGCTAAAGAGACCCAGTACTTC.

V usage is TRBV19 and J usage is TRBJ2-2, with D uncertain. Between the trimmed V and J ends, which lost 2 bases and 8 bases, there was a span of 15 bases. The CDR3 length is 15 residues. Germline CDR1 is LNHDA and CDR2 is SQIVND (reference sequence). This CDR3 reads CASSIYGSGWGELFF. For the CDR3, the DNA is TGTGCCAGTAGTATATACGGGTCCGGTTGGGGGGAGCTGTTTTTT.

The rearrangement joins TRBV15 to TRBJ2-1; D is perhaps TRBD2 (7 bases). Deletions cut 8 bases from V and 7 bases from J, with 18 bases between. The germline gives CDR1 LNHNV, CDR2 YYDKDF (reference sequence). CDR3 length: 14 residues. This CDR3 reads CATEGGGDVNEQFF. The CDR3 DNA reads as TGTGCCACCGAGGGGGGAGGGGACGTTAATGAGCAGTTCTTC.

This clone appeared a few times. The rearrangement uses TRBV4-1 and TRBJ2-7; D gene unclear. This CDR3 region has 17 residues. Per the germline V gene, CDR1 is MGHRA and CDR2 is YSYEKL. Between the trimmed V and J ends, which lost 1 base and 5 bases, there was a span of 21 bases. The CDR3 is CASSQAKRISTQDEQYF. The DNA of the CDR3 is TGCGCCAGCAGCCAAGCCAAACGCATCTCTACGCAAGACGAGCAGTACTTC.

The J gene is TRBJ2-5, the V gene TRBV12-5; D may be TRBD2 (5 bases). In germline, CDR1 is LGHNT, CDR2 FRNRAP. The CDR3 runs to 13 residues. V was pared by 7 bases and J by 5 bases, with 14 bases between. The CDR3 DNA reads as TGTGCTAGTGCCCCTCCGGGATCGGAGACCCAGTACTTC. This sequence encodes CASAPPGSETQYF.

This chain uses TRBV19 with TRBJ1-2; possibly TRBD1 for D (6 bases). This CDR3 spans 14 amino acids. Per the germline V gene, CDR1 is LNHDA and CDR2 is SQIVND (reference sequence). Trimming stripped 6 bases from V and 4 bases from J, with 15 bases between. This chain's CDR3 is CASRPRGGFYGYTF. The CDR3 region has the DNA TGTGCCAGTAGACCCAGGGGTGGATTCTATGGCTACACCTTC.

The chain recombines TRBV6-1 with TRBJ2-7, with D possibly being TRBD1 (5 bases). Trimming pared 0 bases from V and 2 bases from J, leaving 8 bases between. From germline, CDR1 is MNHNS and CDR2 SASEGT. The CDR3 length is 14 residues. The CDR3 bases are TGTGCCAGCAGTGAAGCTACAGGTCCCTACGAGCAGTACTTC. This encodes CASSEATGPYEQYF.

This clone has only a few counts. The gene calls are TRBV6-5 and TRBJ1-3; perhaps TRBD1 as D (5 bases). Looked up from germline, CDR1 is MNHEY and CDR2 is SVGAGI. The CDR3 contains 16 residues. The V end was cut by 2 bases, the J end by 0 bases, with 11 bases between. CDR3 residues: CASSYEGVPSGNTIYF. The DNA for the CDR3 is TGTGCCAGCAGTTACGAAGGGGTTCCCTCTGGAAACACCATATATTTT.